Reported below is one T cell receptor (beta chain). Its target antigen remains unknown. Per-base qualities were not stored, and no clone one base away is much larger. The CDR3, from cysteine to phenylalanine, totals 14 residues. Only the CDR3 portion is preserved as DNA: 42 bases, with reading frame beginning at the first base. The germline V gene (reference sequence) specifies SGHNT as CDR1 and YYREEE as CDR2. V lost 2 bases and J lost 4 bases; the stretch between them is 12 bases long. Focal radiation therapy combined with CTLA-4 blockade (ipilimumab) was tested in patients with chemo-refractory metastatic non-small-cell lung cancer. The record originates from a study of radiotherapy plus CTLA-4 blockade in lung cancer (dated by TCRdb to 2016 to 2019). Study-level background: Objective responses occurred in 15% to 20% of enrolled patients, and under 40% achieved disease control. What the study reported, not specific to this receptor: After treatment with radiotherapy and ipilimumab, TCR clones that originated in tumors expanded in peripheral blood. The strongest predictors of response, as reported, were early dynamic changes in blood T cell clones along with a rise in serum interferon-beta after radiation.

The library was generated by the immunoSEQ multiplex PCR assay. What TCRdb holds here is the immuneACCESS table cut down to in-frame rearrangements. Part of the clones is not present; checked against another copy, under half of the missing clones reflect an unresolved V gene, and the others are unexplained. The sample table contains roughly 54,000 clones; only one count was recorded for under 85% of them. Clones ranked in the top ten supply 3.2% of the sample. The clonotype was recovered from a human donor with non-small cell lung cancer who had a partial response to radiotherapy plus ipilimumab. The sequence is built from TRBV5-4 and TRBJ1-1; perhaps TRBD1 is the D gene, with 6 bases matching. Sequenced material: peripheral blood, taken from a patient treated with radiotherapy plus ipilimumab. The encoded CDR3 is CASSLQGVGTEAFF. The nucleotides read TGTGCCAGCAGCTTACAGGGCGTGGGCACTGAAGCTTTCTTT.